The clone carrying this TCR beta chain showed up many times. Its specificity is not known. The CDR3 is 14 amino acids. Germline trimming cut 5 bases from V and 2 bases from J; bases unmatched to any gene: 6. Germline V gene sequence: CDR1 MNHEY, CDR2 SVGEGT. This record comes from a study of T cells in Graves' hyperthyroidism and ophthalmopathy. Notes on the study in general: Stable hyperthyroidism was told apart from ophthalmopathy by a model built on 13 V-J features.

Amplification of TCR beta CDR3 regions was performed using RNA transcripts as template. TCR CDR3 regions were first amplified by RT-PCR with HTBI primers. TCRdb itself ran the multiplex PCR reads through MiXCR, one entry per CDR3 protein. The sample includes about 640,000 distinct CDR3 sequences, more than 20% of them seen just once. The specimen sequenced was blood. The chain uses TRBV6-2 or TRBV6-3 and TRBJ2-7, with 7 bases lining up with TRBD1. This TCR derives from a man aged 25 to 45 with Graves' ophthalmopathy. The CDR3 loop reads CASSRRDSAYEQYF. The CDR3 DNA sequence: TGTGCCAGCAGTCGCCGGGACAGTGCCTACGAGCAGTACTTC.